These T cell receptor beta chains were read from a single sample in a study of blood T cell repertoires in COVID-19. The table came from immunoSEQ multiplex PCR; TCRdb's copy has only in-frame clones and leaves some out. This table holds some 120,000 clones, approximately 78% found once. Sequenced sample: peripheral blood. These TCRs come from a man between 70 and 80 years old with acute or convalescent COVID-19. Both conserved end residues are part of each CDR3. Fields, in order: D gene, clone size, J gene, V gene, CDR3 DNA, CDR3 protein. The D gene is left open where the match is weak. Clone size is given for some rows only: seen once, a few or many times, or a class if the clone is expanded.

>.|.|TRBJ1-1|TRBV18
TGTGCCAGCTCCATGAACACTGAAGCTTTCTTT
CASSMNTEAFF
>TRBD1|.|TRBJ1-1|TRBV6-5
TGTGCCAGCAGGTCGACAGGGGCGAACACTGAAGCTTTCTTT
CASRSTGANTEAFF
>TRBD1|.|TRBJ1-5|TRBV6-1
TGTGCCAGCAGTGGGTGGGCAGGGGGTCCTCGGGAGCCCCAGCATTTT
CASSGWAGGPREPQHF
>TRBD1|few|TRBJ1-2|TRBV29-1
TGCAGCGTTCGGGGACAGCACTATGGCTACACCTTC
CSVRGQHYGYTF
>.|.|TRBJ1-2|TRBV5-8
TGTGCCAGCAGCTTGGGACAGCGAAACTATGGCTACACCTTC
CASSLGQRNYGYTF
>.|.|TRBJ2-3|TRBV5-1
TGCGCCAGCAGCTTGGTGGCCACAGATACGCAGTATTTT
CASSLVATDTQYF
>.|.|TRBJ1-1|TRBV18
TGTGCCAGCTCACCCCTAGCGGGCACAGCTTTCTTT
CASSPLAGTAFF
>TRBD1|.|TRBJ2-1|TRBV18
TGTGCCAGCTCACAAACAGGGGGCTCCTACAATGAGCAGTTCTTC
CASSQTGGSYNEQFF
>TRBD2|.|TRBJ2-3|TRBV4-2
TGTGCCAGCAGCCCCCAACTAGCGGGAGGGCCGGGTACGCAGTATTTT
CASSPQLAGGPGTQYF
>TRBD1|few|TRBJ1-5|TRBV2
TGTGCCAGCAGGCGGGACAGGGGACTTTATAGCAATCAGCCCCAGCATTTT
CASRRDRGLYSNQPQHF
>.|.|TRBJ1-5|TRBV10-1
TGCGCCAGACACGAGACAGGCCTGAGGAATCAGCCCCAGCATTTT
CARHETGLRNQPQHF
>.|.|TRBJ2-5|TRBV18
TGTGCCAGCTCAGCCAGGCAAGAGACCCAGTACTTC
CASSARQETQYF
>TRBD1|few|TRBJ2-1|TRBV5-1
TGCGCCAGCAGCTTTAAGGACAGGGGCAATGAGCAGTTCTTC
CASSFKDRGNEQFF
>TRBD1|.|TRBJ1-2|TRBV5-8
TGTGCCAGCAGCTCTACAGGGGGTAATGGCTACACCTTC
CASSSTGGNGYTF
>TRBD1|once|TRBJ1-4|TRBV5-1
TGCGCCAGCAGCTTTGAGAACAGGGGGAGTGAAAAACTGTTTTTT
CASSFENRGSEKLFF
>.|.|TRBJ1-1|TRBV6-6
TGTGCCAGCAGTTACTCGAGATCGAACGCACGGGCTGAAGCTTTCTTT
CASSYSRSNARAEAFF
>.|.|TRBJ1-1|TRBV3-1/TRBV3-2
TGTGCCAGCAGCCAGTACGGCGGGGGGGACACTGAAGCTTTCTTT
CASSQYGGGDTEAFF
>.|.|TRBJ1-2|TRBV5-1
TGCGCCAGCAGCTTGGAGCAACCGAACTATGGCTACACCTTC
CASSLEQPNYGYTF
>.|.|TRBJ2-1|TRBV5-1
TGCGCCAGCAGCCAGCAGGTCGACAATGAGCAGTTCTTC
CASSQQVDNEQFF
>TRBD1|.|TRBJ2-1|TRBV24-1
TGTGCCACCAGTGCCGCAGACAGGGTGGGCGATGAGCAGTTCTTC
CATSAADRVGDEQFF
>.|.|TRBJ1-4|TRBV9
TGTGCCAGCAGCCGGTCCGGGTCAACTAATGAAAAACTGTTTTTT
CASSRSGSTNEKLFF
>TRBD2|.|TRBJ2-7|TRBV3-1/TRBV3-2
TGTGCCAGCAGCCTTAAACTAGCGGGGGACTACTACGAGCAGTACTTC
CASSLKLAGDYYEQYF
>TRBD1|.|TRBJ1-6|TRBV7-9
TGTGCCAGCAGCGTGACAGGGGTGAAGGATTCACCCCTCCACTTT
CASSVTGVKDSPLHF
>TRBD1|.|TRBJ1-2|TRBV28
TGTGCCAGCAGACAAAGGACAGGGGAATTGGGCTACACCTTC
CASRQRTGELGYTF
>TRBD2|.|TRBJ2-1|TRBV5-1
TGCGCCAGCAGCTTGGGAGCGGGAGGGAATGAGCAGTTCTTC
CASSLGAGGNEQFF
>.|.|TRBJ2-7|TRBV7-2
TGTGCCAGCAGCAACCAGCAGGGGAACGAGCAGTACTTC
CASSNQQGNEQYF
>TRBD1|once|TRBJ2-7|TRBV5-4
TGTGCCAGCAGCTTGCCGGGACAGGGGACCCACGAGCAGTACTTC
CASSLPGQGTHEQYF
>TRBD2|.|TRBJ2-3|TRBV5-8
TGTGCCAGCAGCTTGGCGGGGAAGACTAGCTCGCAGTATTTT
CASSLAGKTSSQYF
>.|few|TRBJ2-6|TRBV19
TGTGCCAGTAGTATAGGACAGCCTGGGGCCAACGTCCTGACTTTC
CASSIGQPGANVLTF
>.|.|TRBJ2-4|TRBV28
TGTGCCAGCAGTTTAACAGGGCTGAACATTCAGTACTTC
CASSLTGLNIQYF
>.|.|TRBJ2-1|TRBV5-1
TGCGCCAGCAGCTTAGAGTCCTACAATGAGCAGTTCTTC
CASSLESYNEQFF
>TRBD2|.|TRBJ2-5|TRBV5-1
TGCGCCAGCAGCCCCGGAGGGCTAGCGGGAGATGAGACCCAGTACTTC
CASSPGGLAGDETQYF
>.|once|TRBJ2-2|TRBV19
TGTGCCAGTACCCAAAAGAACACCGGGGAGCTGTTTTTT
CASTQKNTGELFF
>.|.|TRBJ2-5|TRBV10-1
TGCGCCAGCAGTGAGGGCGGCGAGACCCAGTACTTC
CASSEGGETQYF
>TRBD1|few|TRBJ1-6|TRBV5-6
TGTGCCAGCAGCGGGACAGGGGGGCATTCACCCCTCCACTTT
CASSGTGGHSPLHF
>.|.|TRBJ1-1|TRBV19
TGTGCCAGTATTAGTTTCACTGAAGCTTTCTTT
CASISFTEAFF
>TRBD2|.|TRBJ2-3|TRBV5-1
TGCGCCAGCACCCAGGGCGGGAGATCGGCAGATACGCAGTATTTT
CASTQGGRSADTQYF
>TRBD1|.|TRBJ1-2|TRBV5-4
TGTGCCAGCAGCTTGAGGGACAGCGCCAACTATGGCTACACCTTC
CASSLRDSANYGYTF
>TRBD1|.|TRBJ2-1|TRBV18
TGTGCCAGCTCCGTGGGACAGCTCGGTGAGCAGTTCTTC
CASSVGQLGEQFF
>TRBD2|.|TRBJ2-7|TRBV2
TGTGCCAGCAGTGAAGGGCGGGGGGTTTCCTACGAGCAGTACTTC
CASSEGRGVSYEQYF
>.|.|TRBJ2-7|TRBV21-1
TGTGCCAGCAGCCCCCGAGAGTCCTACGAGCAGTACTTC
CASSPRESYEQYF
>TRBD1|.|TRBJ2-1|TRBV29-1
TGCAGCGTTAGGACAGGGAGTAATGAGCAGTTCTTC
CSVRTGSNEQFF
>.|.|TRBJ2-3|TRBV30
TGTGCCTGGGGACAGACAAGCAAGGATACGCAGTATTTT
CAWGQTSKDTQYF
>.|.|TRBJ1-5|TRBV30
TGTGCCTGGAGTGTACAGGGCGGCAATCAGCCCCAGCATTTT
CAWSVQGGNQPQHF